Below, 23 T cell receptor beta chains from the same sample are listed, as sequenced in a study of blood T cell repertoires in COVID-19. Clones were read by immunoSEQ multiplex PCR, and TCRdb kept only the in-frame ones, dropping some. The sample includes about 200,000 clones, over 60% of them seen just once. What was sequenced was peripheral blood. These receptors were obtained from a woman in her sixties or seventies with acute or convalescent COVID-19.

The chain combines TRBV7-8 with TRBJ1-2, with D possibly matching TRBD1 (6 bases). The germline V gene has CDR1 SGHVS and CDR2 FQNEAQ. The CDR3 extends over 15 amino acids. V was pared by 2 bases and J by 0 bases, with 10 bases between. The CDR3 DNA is TGTGCCAGCAGCTTATACAGGGATGCTAACTATGGCTACACCTTC. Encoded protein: CASSLYRDANYGYTF.

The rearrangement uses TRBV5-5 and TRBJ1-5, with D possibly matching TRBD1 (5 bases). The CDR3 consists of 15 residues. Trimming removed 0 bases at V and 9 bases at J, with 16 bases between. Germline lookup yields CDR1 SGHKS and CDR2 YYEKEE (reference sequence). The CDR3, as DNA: TGTGCCAGCAGCTTGGTGGCTTGGGGGGAAAGGCCCCAGCATTTT. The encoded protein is CASSLVAWGERPQHF.

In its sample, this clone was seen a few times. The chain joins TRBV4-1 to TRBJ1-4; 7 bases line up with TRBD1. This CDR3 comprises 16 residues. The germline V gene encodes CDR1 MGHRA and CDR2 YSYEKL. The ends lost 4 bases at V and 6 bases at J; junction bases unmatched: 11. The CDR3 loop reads CASSPFLTGEYEKLFF. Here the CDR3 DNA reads TGCGCCAGCAGCCCGTTTTTAACAGGGGAGTATGAAAAACTGTTTTTT.

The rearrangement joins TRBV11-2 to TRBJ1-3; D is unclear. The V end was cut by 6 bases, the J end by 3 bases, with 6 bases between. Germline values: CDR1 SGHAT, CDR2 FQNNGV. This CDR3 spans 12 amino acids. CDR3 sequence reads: CASSLYGNTIYF. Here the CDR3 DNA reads TGTGCCAGCAGTCTATATGGAAACACCATATATTTT.

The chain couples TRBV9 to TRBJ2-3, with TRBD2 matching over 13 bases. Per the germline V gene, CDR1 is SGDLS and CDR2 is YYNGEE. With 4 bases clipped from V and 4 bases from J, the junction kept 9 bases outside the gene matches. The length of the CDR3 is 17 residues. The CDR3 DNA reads TGTGCCAGCAGCCCCAGGGGCGGACTAGCGGGGGCAGATACGCAGTATTTT. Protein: CASSPRGGLAGADTQYF.

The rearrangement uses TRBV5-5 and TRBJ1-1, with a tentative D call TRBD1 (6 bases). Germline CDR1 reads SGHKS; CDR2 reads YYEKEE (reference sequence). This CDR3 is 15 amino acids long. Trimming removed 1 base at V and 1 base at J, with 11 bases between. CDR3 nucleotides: TGTGCCAGCAGCTTGTCGCCAGGGGAGAACACTGAAGCTTTCTTT. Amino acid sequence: CASSLSPGENTEAFF.

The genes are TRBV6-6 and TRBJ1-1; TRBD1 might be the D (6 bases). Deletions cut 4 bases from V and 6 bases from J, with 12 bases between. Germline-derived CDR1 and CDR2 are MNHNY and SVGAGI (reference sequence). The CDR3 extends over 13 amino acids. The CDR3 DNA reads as TGTGCCAGCAGTTCCCTTGGGGGCGCTGAAGCTTTCTTT. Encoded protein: CASSSLGGAEAFF.

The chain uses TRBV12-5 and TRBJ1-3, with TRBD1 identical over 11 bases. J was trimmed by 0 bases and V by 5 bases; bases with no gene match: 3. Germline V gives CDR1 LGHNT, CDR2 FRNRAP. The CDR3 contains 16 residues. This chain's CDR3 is CASGDGTGGSGNTIYF. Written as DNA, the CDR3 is TGTGCTAGTGGTGATGGGACAGGGGGCTCTGGAAACACCATATATTTT. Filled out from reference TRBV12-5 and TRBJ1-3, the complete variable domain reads DARVTQTPRHKVTEMGQEVTMRCQPILGHNTVFWYRQTMMQGLELLAYFRNRAPLDDSGMPKDRFSAEMPDATLATLKIQPSEPRDSAVYFCASGDGTGGSGNTIYFGEGSWLTVV.

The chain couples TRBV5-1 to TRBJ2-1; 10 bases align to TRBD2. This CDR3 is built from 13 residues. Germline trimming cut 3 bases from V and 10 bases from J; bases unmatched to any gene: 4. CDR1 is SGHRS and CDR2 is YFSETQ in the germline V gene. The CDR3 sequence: CASSSRTSGEQFF. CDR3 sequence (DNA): TGCGCCAGCAGCTCCAGGACTAGCGGCGAGCAGTTCTTC.

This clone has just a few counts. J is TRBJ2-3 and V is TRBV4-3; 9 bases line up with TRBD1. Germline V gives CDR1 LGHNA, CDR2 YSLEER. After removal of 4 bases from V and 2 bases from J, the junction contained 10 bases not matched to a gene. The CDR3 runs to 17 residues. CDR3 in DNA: TGCGCCAGCAGCCCACAGTGGGGACAGGGCTCCACAGATACGCAGTATTTT. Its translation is CASSPQWGQGSTDTQYF.

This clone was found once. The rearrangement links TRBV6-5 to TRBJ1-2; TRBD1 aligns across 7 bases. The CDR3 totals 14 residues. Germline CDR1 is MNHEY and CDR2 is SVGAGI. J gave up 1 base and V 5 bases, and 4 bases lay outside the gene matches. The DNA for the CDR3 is TGTGCCAGCAGTCCACAGGGGTTTAACTATGGCTACACCTTC. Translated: CASSPQGFNYGYTF.

CDR3 in amino acids: CASGTLNTEAFF. CDR3 nucleotide sequence: TGTGCCAGCGGGACACTGAACACTGAAGCTTTCTTT. This chain uses TRBV3-1 (or the pseudogene TRBV3-2) with TRBJ1-1, with a weak D call TRBD1 (6 bases). The germline gives CDR1 LGHDT, CDR2 YNNKEL (reference sequence). V shed 8 bases and J shed 0 bases, with 7 bases lying between them. The CDR3 runs to 12 residues.

The chain's CDR3 is CASSTSRTLTDTQYF. In DNA, the CDR3 is TGTGCCAGCAGCACCTCTAGGACTCTCACAGATACGCAGTATTTT. The rearrangement uses TRBV2 and TRBJ2-3, with D possibly TRBD2 on 5 matching bases. The CDR3 is 15 residues long. Germline loops: CDR1 SNHLY, CDR2 FYNNEI. The germline V and J ends were trimmed by 6 bases and 2 bases, with 15 bases remaining between them.

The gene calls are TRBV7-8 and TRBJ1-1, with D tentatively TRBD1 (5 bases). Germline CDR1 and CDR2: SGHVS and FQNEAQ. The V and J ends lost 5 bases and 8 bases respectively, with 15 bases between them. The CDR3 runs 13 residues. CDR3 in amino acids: CASSPRGYREAFF. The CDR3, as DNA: TGTGCCAGCAGCCCACGGGGGTATCGGGAAGCTTTCTTT.

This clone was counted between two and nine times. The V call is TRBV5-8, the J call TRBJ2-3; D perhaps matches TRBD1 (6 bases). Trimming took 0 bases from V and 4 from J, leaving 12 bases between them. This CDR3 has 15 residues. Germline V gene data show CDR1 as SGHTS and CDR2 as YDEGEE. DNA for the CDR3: TGTGCCAGCAGCTTGGGACAGGTACGGGCAGATACGCAGTATTTT. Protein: CASSLGQVRADTQYF.

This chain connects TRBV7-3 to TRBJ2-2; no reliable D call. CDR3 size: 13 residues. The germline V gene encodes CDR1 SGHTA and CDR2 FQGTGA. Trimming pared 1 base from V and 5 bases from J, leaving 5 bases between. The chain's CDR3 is CASSLIQTGELFF. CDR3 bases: TGTGCCAGCAGCTTAATCCAGACCGGGGAGCTGTTTTTT.

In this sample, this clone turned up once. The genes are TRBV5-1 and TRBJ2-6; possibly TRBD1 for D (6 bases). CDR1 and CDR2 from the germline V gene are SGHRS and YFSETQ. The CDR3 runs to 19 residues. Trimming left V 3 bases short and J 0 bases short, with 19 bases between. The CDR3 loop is CASSSPLGQGTSGANVLTF. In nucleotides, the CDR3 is TGCGCCAGCAGCTCCCCGTTGGGACAAGGAACCTCTGGGGCCAACGTCCTGACTTTC.

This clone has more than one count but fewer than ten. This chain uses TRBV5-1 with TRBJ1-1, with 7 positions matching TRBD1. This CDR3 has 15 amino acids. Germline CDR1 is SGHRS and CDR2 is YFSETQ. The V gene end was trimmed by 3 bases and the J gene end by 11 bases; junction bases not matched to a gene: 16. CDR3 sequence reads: CASSSNTGVVIEAFF. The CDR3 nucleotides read TGCGCCAGCAGCTCGAATACAGGGGTTGTAATTGAGGCTTTCTTT.

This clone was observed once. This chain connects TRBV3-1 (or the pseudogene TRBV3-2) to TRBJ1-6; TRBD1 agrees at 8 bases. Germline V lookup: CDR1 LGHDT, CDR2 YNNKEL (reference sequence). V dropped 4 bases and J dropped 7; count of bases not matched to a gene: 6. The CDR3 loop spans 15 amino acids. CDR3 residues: CASSLTGGVNSPLHF. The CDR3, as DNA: TGTGCCAGCAGCCTAACAGGGGGGGTGAATTCACCCCTCCACTTT.

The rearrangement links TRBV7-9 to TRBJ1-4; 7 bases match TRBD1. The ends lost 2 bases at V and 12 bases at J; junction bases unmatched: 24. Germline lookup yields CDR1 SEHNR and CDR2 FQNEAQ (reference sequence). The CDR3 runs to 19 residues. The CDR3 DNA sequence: TGTGCCAGCAGCTTAAGGGGCGCCCGGGACAGCTCCTCGGGGGACCAACTGTTTTTT. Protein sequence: CASSLRGARDSSSGDQLFF.

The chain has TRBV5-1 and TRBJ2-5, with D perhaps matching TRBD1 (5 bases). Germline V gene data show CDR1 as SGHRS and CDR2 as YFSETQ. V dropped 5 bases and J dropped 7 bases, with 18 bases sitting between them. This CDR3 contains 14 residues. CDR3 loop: CASRPDSSSGTQYF. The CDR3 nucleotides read TGCGCCAGCAGACCAGACAGCTCCAGTGGGACCCAGTACTTC.

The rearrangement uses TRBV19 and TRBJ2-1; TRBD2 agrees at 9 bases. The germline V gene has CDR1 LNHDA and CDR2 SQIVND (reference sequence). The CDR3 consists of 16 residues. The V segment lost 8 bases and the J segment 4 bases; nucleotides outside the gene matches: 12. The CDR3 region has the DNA TGTGCCAGTGCCCTAGGGCGGGGGGGATCTTACAATGAGCAGTTCTTC. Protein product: CASALGRGGSYNEQFF. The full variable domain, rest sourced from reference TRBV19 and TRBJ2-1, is DGGITQSPKYLFRKEGQNVTLSCEQNLNHDAMYWYRQDPGQGLRLIYYSQIVNDFQKGDIAEGYSVSREKKESFPLTVTSAQKNPTAFYLCASALGRGGSYNEQFFGPGTRLTVL.

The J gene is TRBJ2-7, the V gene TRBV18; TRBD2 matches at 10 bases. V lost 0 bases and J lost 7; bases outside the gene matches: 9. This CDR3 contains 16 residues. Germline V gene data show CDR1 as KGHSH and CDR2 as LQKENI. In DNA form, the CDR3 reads TGTGCCAGCTCACCACCGGCTAGCGGGGGTTCAGGGGAGCAGTACTTC. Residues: CASSPPASGGSGEQYF.